These 3 T cell receptor beta chains originate from one sample sequenced in a study of blood T cell repertoires in COVID-19. Sequencing used immunoSEQ multiplex PCR; TCRdb keeps in-frame clones, though not all of them. The sample holds a few hundred thousand clones; 80% to 90% are singletons and the top ten take under 2.5%. Sequenced: PBMCs or T cells enriched from blood (not recorded which). All receptors derive from a woman aged 45 to 65 who had recovered from COVID-19.

This clone appeared once. This rearrangement joins TRBV28 to TRBJ1-4, with 9 bases fitting TRBD1. V shed 4 bases and J 6 bases; nucleotides not matched to a gene: 3. The V gene's germline CDR1 is MDHEN and CDR2 SYDVKM. This CDR3 region has 14 residues. The CDR3 is CASSWGQGYEKLFF. Here the CDR3 DNA reads TGTGCCAGCAGTTGGGGACAGGGATATGAAAAACTGTTTTTT.

The CDR3 sequence is CASSLGTITEAFF. CDR3 coding DNA: TGTGCCAGCAGCCTAGGGACAATCACTGAAGCTTTCTTT. J is TRBJ1-1 and V is TRBV7-9; TRBD1 is a possible D gene (6 bases). The CDR3 runs 13 residues. V gave up 5 bases and J gave up 4 bases, with 11 bases separating them. In germline, CDR1 is SEHNR, CDR2 FQNEAQ (reference sequence).

The chain has TRBV28 and TRBJ2-3; D unresolved. The germline V gene has CDR1 MDHEN and CDR2 SYDVKM. Trimming cost V 2 bases and J 1 base, with 10 bases left between them. This CDR3 comprises 15 residues. CDR3 residues: CASSLTGLGTDTQYF. CDR3 in DNA: TGTGCCAGCAGTTTAACCGGGTTGGGCACAGATACGCAGTATTTT.